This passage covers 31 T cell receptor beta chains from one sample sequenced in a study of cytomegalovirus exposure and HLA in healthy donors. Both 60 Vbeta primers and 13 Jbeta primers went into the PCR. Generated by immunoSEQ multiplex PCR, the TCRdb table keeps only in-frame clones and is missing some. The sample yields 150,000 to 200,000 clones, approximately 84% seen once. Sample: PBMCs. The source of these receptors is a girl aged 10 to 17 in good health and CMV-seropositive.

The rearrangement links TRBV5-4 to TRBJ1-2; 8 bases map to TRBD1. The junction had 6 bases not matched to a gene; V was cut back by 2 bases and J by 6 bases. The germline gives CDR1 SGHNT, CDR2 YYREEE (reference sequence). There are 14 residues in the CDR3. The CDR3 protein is CASSLPQGADGYTF. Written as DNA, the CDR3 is TGTGCCAGCAGCTTACCCCAGGGGGCGGATGGCTACACCTTC.

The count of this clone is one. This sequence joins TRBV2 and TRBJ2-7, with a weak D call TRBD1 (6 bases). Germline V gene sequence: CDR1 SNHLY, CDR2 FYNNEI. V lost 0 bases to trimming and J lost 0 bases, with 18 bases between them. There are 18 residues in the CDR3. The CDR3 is CASSEALGWDKGSYEQYF. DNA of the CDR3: TGTGCCAGCAGTGAAGCGTTGGGTTGGGACAAAGGCTCCTACGAGCAGTACTTC.

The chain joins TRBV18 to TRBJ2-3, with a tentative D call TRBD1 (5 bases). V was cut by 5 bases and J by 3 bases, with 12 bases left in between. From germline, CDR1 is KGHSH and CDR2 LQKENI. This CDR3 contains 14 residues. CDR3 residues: CASSAAGRTDTQYF. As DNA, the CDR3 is TGTGCCAGCTCAGCGGCAGGGCGTACAGATACGCAGTATTTT.

The CDR3 reads CASSERFPGQSIYEQYF. As DNA, the CDR3 is TGCGCCAGCAGTGAGAGGTTTCCGGGACAGTCGATCTACGAGCAGTACTTC. The V gene is TRBV10-2, the J gene TRBJ2-7; TRBD1 agrees at 7 bases. CDR1 is WSHSY and CDR2 is SAAADI in the germline V gene. The junction had 13 bases not matched to a gene; V was cut back by 2 bases and J by 3 bases. CDR3 size: 17 residues.

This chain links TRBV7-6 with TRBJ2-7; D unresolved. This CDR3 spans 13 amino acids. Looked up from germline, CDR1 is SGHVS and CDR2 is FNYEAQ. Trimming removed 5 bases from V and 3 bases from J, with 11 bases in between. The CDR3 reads CASSISYSYEQYF. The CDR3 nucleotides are TGTGCCAGCAGCATATCTTACAGCTACGAGCAGTACTTC. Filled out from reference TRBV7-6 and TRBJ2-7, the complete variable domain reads GAGVSQSPRYKVTKRGQDVALRCDPISGHVSLYWYRQALGQGPEFLTYFNYEAQQDKSGLPNDRFSAERPEGSISTLTIQRTEQRDSAMYRCASSISYSYEQYFGPGTRLTVT.

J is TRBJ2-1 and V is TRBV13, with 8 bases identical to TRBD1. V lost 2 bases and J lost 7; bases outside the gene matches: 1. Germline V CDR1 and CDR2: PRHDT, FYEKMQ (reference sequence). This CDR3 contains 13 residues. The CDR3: CASSLNRGNEQFF. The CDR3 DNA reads TGTGCCAGCAGCTTAAACAGGGGGAATGAGCAGTTCTTC.

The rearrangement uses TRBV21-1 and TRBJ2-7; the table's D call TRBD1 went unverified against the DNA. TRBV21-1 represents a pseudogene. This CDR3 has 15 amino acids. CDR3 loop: CATKQGAPSSYEQYF. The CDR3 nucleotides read TGTGCCACAAAACAGGGGGCCCCATCCTCCTACGAGCAGTACTTC.

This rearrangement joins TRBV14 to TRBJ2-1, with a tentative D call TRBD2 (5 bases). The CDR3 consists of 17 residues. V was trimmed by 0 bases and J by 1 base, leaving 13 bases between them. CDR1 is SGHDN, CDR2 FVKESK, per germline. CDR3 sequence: CASSQEKWEWSYNEQFF. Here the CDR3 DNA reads TGTGCCAGCAGCCAAGAGAAATGGGAGTGGTCCTACAATGAGCAGTTCTTC.

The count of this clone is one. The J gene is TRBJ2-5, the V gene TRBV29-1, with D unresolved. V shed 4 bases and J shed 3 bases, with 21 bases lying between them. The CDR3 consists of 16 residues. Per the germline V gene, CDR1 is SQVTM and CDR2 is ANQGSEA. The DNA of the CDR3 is TGCAGCGTTGTGTTGGGCTCTTCGACGACCGAAGAGACCCAGTACTTC. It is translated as CSVVLGSSTTEETQYF.

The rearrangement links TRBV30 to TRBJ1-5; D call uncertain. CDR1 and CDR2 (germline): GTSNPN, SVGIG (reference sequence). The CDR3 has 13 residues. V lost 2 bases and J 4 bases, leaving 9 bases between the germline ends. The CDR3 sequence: CAWSLTVNQPQHF. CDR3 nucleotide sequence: TGTGCCTGGAGTTTAACAGTAAATCAGCCCCAGCATTTT.

The CDR3 loop reads CASSPGQGIFYEQYF. CDR3 nucleotides: TGTGCCAGCTCACCGGGACAGGGGATTTTCTACGAGCAGTACTTC. The gene calls are TRBV18 and TRBJ2-7; 10 bases match TRBD1. J lost 3 bases, V lost 3 bases, and 5 bases had no gene match. The CDR3 is 15 residues long. CDR1 is KGHSH and CDR2 is LQKENI in the germline V gene. The variable domain in full, with the rest retrieved from reference TRBV18 and TRBJ2-7, is NAGVMQNPRHLVRRRGQEARLRCSPMKGHSHVYWYRQLPEEGLKFMVYLQKENIIDESGMPKERFSAEFPKEGPSILRIQQVVRGDSAAYFCASSPGQGIFYEQYFGPGTRLTVT.

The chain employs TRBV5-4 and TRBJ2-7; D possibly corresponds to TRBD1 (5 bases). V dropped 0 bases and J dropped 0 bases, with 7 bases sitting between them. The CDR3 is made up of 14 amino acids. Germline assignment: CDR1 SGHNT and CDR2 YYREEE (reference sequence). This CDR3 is CASSLDRNSYEQYF. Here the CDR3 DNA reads TGTGCCAGCAGCTTGGACAGGAACTCCTACGAGCAGTACTTC.

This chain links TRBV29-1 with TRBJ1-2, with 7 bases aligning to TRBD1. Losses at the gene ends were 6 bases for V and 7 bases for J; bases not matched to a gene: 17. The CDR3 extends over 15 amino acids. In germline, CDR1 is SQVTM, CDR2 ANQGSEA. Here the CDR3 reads CSVAAAYRGGSGYTF. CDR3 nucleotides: TGCAGCGTCGCCGCGGCCTACAGGGGAGGAAGTGGCTACACCTTC.

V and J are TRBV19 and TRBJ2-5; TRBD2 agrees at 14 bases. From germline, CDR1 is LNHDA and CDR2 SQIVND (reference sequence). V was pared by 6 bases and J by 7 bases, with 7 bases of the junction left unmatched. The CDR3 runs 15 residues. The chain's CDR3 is CASSSGLAGEGTQYF. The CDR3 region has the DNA TGTGCCAGTAGCTCGGGACTAGCGGGAGAAGGGACCCAGTACTTC.

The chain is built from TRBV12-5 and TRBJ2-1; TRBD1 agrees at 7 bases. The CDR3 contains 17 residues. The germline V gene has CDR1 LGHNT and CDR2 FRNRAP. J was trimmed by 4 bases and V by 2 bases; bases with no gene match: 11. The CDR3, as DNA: TGTGCTAGTGGTTTGCTCATCGTAGGGGGCAATTACAATGAGCAGTTCTTC. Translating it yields CASGLLIVGGNYNEQFF.

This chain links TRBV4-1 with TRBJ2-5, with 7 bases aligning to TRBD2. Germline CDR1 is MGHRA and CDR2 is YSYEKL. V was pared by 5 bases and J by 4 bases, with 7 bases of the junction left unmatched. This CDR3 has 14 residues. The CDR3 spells CASSSRGRGETQYF. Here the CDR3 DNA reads TGCGCCAGCAGCTCCCGGGGGAGGGGAGAGACCCAGTACTTC.

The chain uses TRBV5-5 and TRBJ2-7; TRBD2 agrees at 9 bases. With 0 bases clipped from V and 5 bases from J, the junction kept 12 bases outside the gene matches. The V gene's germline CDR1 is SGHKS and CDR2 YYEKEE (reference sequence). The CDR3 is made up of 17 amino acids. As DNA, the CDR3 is TGTGCCAGCAGCTTGGCCCCTCCCGCGGGAGGGCCCGACGAGCAGTACTTC. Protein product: CASSLAPPAGGPDEQYF.

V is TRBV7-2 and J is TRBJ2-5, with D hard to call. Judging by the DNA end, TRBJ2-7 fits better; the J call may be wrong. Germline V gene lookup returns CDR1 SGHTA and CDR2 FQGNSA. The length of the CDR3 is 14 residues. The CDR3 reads CASSLVVSPYEQYF. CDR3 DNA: TGTGCCAGCAGCTTAGTTGTAAGTCCCTACGAGCAGTACTTC.

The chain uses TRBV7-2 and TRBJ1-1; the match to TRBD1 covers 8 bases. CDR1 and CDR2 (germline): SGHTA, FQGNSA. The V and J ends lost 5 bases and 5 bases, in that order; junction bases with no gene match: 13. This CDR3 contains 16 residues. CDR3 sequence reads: CASSPYRQGSRTEAFF. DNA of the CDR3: TGTGCCAGCAGCCCTTATCGACAGGGGTCGCGGACTGAAGCTTTCTTT.

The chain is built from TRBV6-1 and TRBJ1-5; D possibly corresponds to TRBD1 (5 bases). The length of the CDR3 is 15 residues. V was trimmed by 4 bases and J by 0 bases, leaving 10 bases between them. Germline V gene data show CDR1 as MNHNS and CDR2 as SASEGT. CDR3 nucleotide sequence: TGTGCCAGCAGTGCCACGACAGATAGCAATCAGCCCCAGCATTTT. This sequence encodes CASSATTDSNQPQHF.

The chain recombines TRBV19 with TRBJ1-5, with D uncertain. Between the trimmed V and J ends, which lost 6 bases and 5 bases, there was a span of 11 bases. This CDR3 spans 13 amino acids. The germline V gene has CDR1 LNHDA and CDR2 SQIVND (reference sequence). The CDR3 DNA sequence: TGTGCCAGTAGCCAGAGGGTTCATCAGCCCCAGCATTTT. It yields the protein CASSQRVHQPQHF.

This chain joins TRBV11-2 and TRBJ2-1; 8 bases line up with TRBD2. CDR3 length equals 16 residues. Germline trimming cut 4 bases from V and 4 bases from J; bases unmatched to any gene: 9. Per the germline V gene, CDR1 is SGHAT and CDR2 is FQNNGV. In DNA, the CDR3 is TGTGCCAGCAGCTACAAACTAGCGGCTCTTTACAATGAGCAGTTCTTC. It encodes CASSYKLAALYNEQFF.

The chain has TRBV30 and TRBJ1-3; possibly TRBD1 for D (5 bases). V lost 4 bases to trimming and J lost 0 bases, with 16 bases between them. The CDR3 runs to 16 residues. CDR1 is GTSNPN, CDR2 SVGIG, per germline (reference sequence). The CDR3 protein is CAWNGGHKSSGNTIYF. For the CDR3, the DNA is TGTGCCTGGAACGGGGGTCACAAGAGCTCTGGAAACACCATATATTTT. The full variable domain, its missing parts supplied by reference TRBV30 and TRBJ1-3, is SQTIHQWPATLVQPVGSPLSLECTVEGTSNPNLYWYRQAAGRGLQLLFYSVGIGQISSEVPQNLSASRPQDRQFILSSKKLLLSDSGFYLCAWNGGHKSSGNTIYFGEGSWLTVV.

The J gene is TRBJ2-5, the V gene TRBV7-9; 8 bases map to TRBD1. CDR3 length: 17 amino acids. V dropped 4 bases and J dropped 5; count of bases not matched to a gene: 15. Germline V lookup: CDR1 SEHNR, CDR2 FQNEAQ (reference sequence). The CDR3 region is CASSSPDRGPFHETQYF. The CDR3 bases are TGTGCCAGCAGCTCTCCTGACAGGGGACCATTCCACGAGACCCAGTACTTC. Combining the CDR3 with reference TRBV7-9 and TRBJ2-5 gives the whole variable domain DTGVSQNPRHKITKRGQNVTFRCDPISEHNRLYWYRQTLGQGPEFLTYFQNEAQLEKSRLLSDRFSAERPKGSFSTLEIQRTEQGDSAMYLCASSSPDRGPFHETQYFGPGTRLLVL.

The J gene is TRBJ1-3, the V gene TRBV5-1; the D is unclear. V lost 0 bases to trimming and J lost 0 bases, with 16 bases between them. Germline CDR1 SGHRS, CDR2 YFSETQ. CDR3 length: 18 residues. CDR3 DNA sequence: TGCGCCAGCAGCTTGGCGGGGTTGGGTCAGAGCTCTGGAAACACCATATATTTT. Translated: CASSLAGLGQSSGNTIYF.

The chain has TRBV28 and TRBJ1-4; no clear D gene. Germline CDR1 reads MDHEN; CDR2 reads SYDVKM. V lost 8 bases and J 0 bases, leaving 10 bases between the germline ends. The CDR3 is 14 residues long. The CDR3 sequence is CASAAGATNEKLFF. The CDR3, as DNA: TGTGCCAGCGCCGCGGGAGCAACTAATGAAAAACTGTTTTTT.

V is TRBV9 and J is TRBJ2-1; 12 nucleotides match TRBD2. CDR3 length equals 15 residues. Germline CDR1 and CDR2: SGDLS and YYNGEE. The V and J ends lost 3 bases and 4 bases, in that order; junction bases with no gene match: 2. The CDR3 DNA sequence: TGTGCCAGCAGCGGGACTAGCGGGACTTACAATGAGCAGTTCTTC. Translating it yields CASSGTSGTYNEQFF. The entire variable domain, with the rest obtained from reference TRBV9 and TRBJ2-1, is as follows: DSGVTQTPKHLITATGQRVTLRCSPRSGDLSVYWYQQSLDQGLQFLIQYYNGEERAKGNILERFSAQQFPDLHSELNLSSLELGDSALYFCASSGTSGTYNEQFFGPGTRLTVL.

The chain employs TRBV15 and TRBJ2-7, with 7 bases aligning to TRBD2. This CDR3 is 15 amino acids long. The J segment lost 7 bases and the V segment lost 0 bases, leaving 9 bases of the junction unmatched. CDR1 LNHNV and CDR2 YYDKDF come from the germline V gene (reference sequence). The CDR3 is CATSRDLSGAREQYF. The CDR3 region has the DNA TGTGCCACCAGCAGAGATCTGAGCGGGGCTAGGGAGCAGTACTTC.

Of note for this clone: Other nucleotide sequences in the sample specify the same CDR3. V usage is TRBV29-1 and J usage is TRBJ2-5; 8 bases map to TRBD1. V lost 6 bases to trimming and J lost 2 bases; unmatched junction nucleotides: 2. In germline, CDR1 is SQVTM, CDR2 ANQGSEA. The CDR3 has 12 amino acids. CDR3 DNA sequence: TGCAGCGTCGACAGGGGTCAAGAGACCCAGTACTTC. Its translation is CSVDRGQETQYF.

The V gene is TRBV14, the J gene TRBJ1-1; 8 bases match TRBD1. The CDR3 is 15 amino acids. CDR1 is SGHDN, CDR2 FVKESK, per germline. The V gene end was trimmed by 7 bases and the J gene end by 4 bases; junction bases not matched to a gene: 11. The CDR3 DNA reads TGTGCCAGCACCCCGGACAGGGAGGAGGTCACTGAAGCTTTCTTT. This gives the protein CASTPDREEVTEAFF.

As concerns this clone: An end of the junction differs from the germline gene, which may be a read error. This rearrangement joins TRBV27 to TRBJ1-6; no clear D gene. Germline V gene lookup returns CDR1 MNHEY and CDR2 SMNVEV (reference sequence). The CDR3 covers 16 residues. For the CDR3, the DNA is TGTGCCAGCAGTGTATCGCATAGCTCCTATAATTCACCCCTCCACTTT. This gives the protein CASSVSHSSYNSPLHF.